This T cell receptor (beta chain) emerged from a study of T cell repertoires in cytomegalovirus infection. Study-level information: Public TCR beta signatures provided an indication of both CMV infection and a matching HLA type. Study outcomes and limitations: In two of eight donors, the top clonotype was HLA-C-restricted CMV-specific. CMV carriers having the relevant HLA were flagged by cumulative public TCR beta family frequency.

TCRdb redid the calling of the reads with MiXCR, one entry per CDR3 protein. The sample carries approximately 500,000 distinct CDR3 sequences, approximately 16% recorded once. On this clonotype itself: Its antigen is currently unknown.

The germline V and J ends were trimmed by 1 base and 8 bases, with 9 bases remaining between them. Germline CDR1 and CDR2: LGHNA and YNFKEQ. The CDR3 runs 13 residues. The origin of this receptor is a human donor in good health (CMV status not recorded). Some clones in this sample may be carry-over from other donors' samples. The chain combines TRBV4-2 with TRBJ2-1, with TRBD1 as a possible D gene (5 bases). The source material was CD8+ T cells from PBMCs. The CDR3 loop is CASSQAPGHEQFF. The CDR3 DNA reads as TGTGCCAGCAGCCAAGCGCCAGGGCATGAGCAGTTCTTC.